Below are 24 T cell receptor beta chains sequenced from a single sample in a study of monozygotic twins with cystic fibrosis. Only in-frame clones appear in the TCRdb table, and some are missing; sequencing was by immunoSEQ multiplex PCR. The sample yields roughly 20,000 clones, approximately 96% seen once. Material: blood. These receptor sequences come from a woman aged 30 to 39 with cystic fibrosis.

The CDR3 protein is CASSSQGAREKLFF. The CDR3 DNA reads TGTGCCAGCAGCTCCCAGGGGGCGCGAGAAAAACTGTTTTTT. The chain uses TRBV7-9 and TRBJ1-4, with 8 bases identical to TRBD1. The CDR3 loop spans 14 amino acids. The germline V gene has CDR1 SEHNR and CDR2 FQNEAQ (reference sequence). The J segment lost 8 bases and the V segment lost 4 bases, leaving 6 bases of the junction unmatched.

This chain links TRBV4-1 with TRBJ2-7, with D perhaps TRBD2 (5 bases). The length of the CDR3 is 17 residues. Per the germline V gene, CDR1 is MGHRA and CDR2 is YSYEKL. Trimming pared 1 base from V and 1 base from J, leaving 17 bases between. Here the CDR3 reads CASSQVYAVRRSYEQYF. The CDR3 coding sequence is TGCGCCAGCAGCCAAGTCTACGCCGTCAGGAGGTCCTACGAGCAGTACTTC.

The chain employs TRBV11-2 and TRBJ2-7; D is perhaps TRBD1 (5 bases). This CDR3 spans 15 amino acids. The ends were cut back, 1 base at V and 3 bases at J, with 13 bases in the middle. The V gene's germline CDR1 is SGHAT and CDR2 FQNNGV. The CDR3: CASSLGAGWHYEQYF. Written as DNA, the CDR3 is TGTGCCAGCAGCTTAGGGGCAGGGTGGCACTACGAGCAGTACTTC.

The chain is built from TRBV5-6 and TRBJ1-1, with D tentatively TRBD1 (6 bases). The CDR3 has 11 amino acids. The germline V and J ends were trimmed by 2 bases and 8 bases, with 7 bases remaining between them. Per germline, CDR1 SGHDT and CDR2 YYEEEE. The CDR3 here is CASSFDREAFF. CDR3 bases: TGTGCCAGCAGCTTCGACAGGGAAGCTTTCTTT. Full variable domain (rest looked up from reference TRBV5-6 and TRBJ1-1): DAGVTQSPTHLIKTRGQQVTLRCSPKSGHDTVSWYQQALGQGPQFIFQYYEEEERQRGNFPDRFSGHQFPNYSSELNVNALLLGDSALYLCASSFDREAFFGQGTRLTVV.

The gene calls are TRBV2 and TRBJ1-2; 10 bases agree with TRBD1. With V trimmed by 5 bases and J by 6 bases, 9 bases remained unmatched. Per the germline V gene, CDR1 is SNHLY and CDR2 is FYNNEI. The CDR3 covers 15 residues. The CDR3 DNA is TGTGCCAGCAGTCACCCGGGACAGGGGTTAGATGGCTACACCTTC. It encodes CASSHPGQGLDGYTF.

The V call is TRBV19, the J call TRBJ1-4, with 11 bases matching TRBD1. CDR1 LNHDA and CDR2 SQIVND come from the germline V gene (reference sequence). V lost 7 bases and J lost 6; bases outside the gene matches: 1. The CDR3 runs 13 residues. CDR3 coding DNA: TGTGCCAGTATGGGACAGGGGGATGAAAAACTGTTTTTT. This gives the protein CASMGQGDEKLFF.

This sequence joins TRBV7-8 and TRBJ2-7; D is unresolved. V lost 2 bases and J 5 bases, leaving 10 bases between the germline ends. The CDR3 runs 13 residues. Per the germline V gene, CDR1 is SGHVS and CDR2 is FQNEAQ. CDR3 bases: TGTGCCAGCAGCTTACTAAGACTTGACGAGCAGTACTTC. Translating gives CASSLLRLDEQYF.

The rearrangement joins TRBV2 to TRBJ2-2; TRBD2 might be the D (5 bases). The CDR3 runs to 14 residues. From germline, CDR1 is SNHLY and CDR2 FYNNEI. The V end was cut by 5 bases, the J end by 3 bases, with 10 bases between. The CDR3 spells CASSLSGYTGELFF. CDR3 in DNA: TGTGCCAGCAGTCTGAGCGGTTACACCGGGGAGCTGTTTTTT.

The chain uses TRBV9 and TRBJ1-1, with D uncertain. V lost 3 bases, J lost 3 bases, and 9 bases lay in between. The CDR3 is 13 amino acids. CDR1 is SGDLS, CDR2 YYNGEE, per germline. CDR3 nucleotide sequence: TGTGCCAGCAGCGATGACATAGACACTGAAGCTTTCTTT. Protein product: CASSDDIDTEAFF.

J is TRBJ1-2 and V is TRBV4-3, with D unclear. CDR3 size: 15 residues. V lost 0 bases to trimming and J lost 4 bases, with 12 bases between them. CDR1 is LGHNA, CDR2 YSLEER, per germline. The CDR3 DNA reads TGCGCCAGCAGCCAAGATGCCCAGAACGCCTATGGCTACACCTTC. The encoded protein is CASSQDAQNAYGYTF.

The rearrangement links TRBV4-3 to TRBJ2-2; 13 bases line up with TRBD2. Trimming took 3 bases from V and 4 from J; bases not matched to a gene: 5. In germline, CDR1 is LGHNA, CDR2 YSLEER. This CDR3 has 17 amino acids. This chain's CDR3 is CASSQGTSGTFTGELFF. CDR3 nucleotides: TGCGCCAGCAGCCAGGGGACTAGCGGGACCTTCACCGGGGAGCTGTTTTTT.

The chain combines TRBV28 with TRBJ2-7; D unclear. The CDR3 extends over 16 amino acids. The V end lost 3 bases, the J end lost 2 bases, and 17 bases lay between the germline ends. Looked up from germline, CDR1 is MDHEN and CDR2 is SYDVKM. CDR3: CASSFTLVGLTYEQYF. CDR3 nucleotide sequence: TGTGCCAGCAGTTTCACCTTGGTGGGGTTGACCTACGAGCAGTACTTC.

This sequence joins TRBV19 and TRBJ2-7; 7 positions match TRBD1. CDR3 size: 16 residues. V gave up 6 bases and J gave up 2 bases; unmatched junction bases: 13. The V gene's germline CDR1 is LNHDA and CDR2 SQIVND (reference sequence). The CDR3 DNA is TGTGCCAGTAGCTCTAGTTACCAGGGGGACCCCTACGAGCAGTACTTC. Translating gives CASSSSYQGDPYEQYF.

This rearrangement joins TRBV5-1 to TRBJ2-7, with 10 bases identical to TRBD2. Losses at the gene ends were 0 bases for V and 3 bases for J; bases not matched to a gene: 9. From germline, CDR1 is SGHRS and CDR2 YFSETQ. This CDR3 spans 17 amino acids. The CDR3 here is CASSLAPPSGGGYEQYF. CDR3 nucleotides: TGCGCCAGCAGCTTGGCCCCCCCTAGCGGGGGCGGCTACGAGCAGTACTTC.

In regard to this clone: A junction boundary mismatches the germline segment, possibly from a read error. The chain joins TRBV4-1 to TRBJ2-4; D possibly corresponds to TRBD2 (6 bases). CDR3 length: 18 amino acids. Germline V gene sequence: CDR1 MGHRA, CDR2 YSYEKL. CDR3 protein: CASSQVYYGGSAKNIQYF. CDR3 in DNA: TGCGCCAGCAGTCAAGTCTACTATGGGGGGTCAGCCAAAAACATTCAGTACTTC.

The genes are TRBV30 and TRBJ1-5; no clear D. Trimming took 0 bases from V and 5 from J, leaving 14 bases between them. The CDR3 sequence is 15 residues long. Germline values: CDR1 GTSNPN, CDR2 SVGIG (reference sequence). The CDR3 sequence is CAWSVSPVGDQPQHF. Written as DNA, the CDR3 is TGTGCCTGGAGTGTATCCCCAGTTGGCGATCAGCCCCAGCATTTT.

V gene TRBV19 combines with J gene TRBJ1-5; D is unresolved. The CDR3 has 12 residues. Germline CDR1 LNHDA, CDR2 SQIVND (reference sequence). V dropped 1 base and J dropped 5 bases, with 3 bases sitting between them. The CDR3 nucleotides read TGTGCCAGTAGTATAGGGGATCAGCCCCAGCATTTT. Translated, it gives CASSIGDQPQHF.

The V gene is TRBV7-9, the J gene TRBJ1-2; 7 nucleotides align to TRBD1. CDR3 length: 13 residues. With V trimmed by 10 bases and J by 0 bases, 5 bases remained unmatched. Germline CDR1 SEHNR, CDR2 FQNEAQ (reference sequence). CDR3 in amino acids: CATPGTANYGYTF. Written as DNA, the CDR3 is TGTGCCACCCCAGGGACAGCTAACTATGGCTACACCTTC.

The chain combines TRBV5-1 with TRBJ1-6; 8 positions match TRBD1. This CDR3 has 17 amino acids. The germline gives CDR1 SGHRS, CDR2 YFSETQ. The V and J ends lost 3 bases and 3 bases, in that order; junction bases with no gene match: 8. The CDR3 is CASSSRTGQVYNSPLHF. The CDR3, as DNA: TGCGCCAGCAGCTCAAGGACAGGGCAGGTCTATAATTCACCCCTCCACTTT.

The chain recombines TRBV5-1 with TRBJ2-7, with TRBD1 as a possible D gene (5 bases). The CDR3 consists of 13 residues. V lost 4 bases and J 2 bases, leaving 10 bases between the germline ends. Germline values: CDR1 SGHRS, CDR2 YFSETQ. The CDR3 loop is CASSGDSTYEQYF. The CDR3 DNA sequence: TGCGCCAGCAGCGGTGACAGTACCTACGAGCAGTACTTC.

This chain connects TRBV5-5 to TRBJ2-2, with a tentative D call TRBD1 (6 bases). CDR3 length: 13 amino acids. Per germline, CDR1 SGHKS and CDR2 YYEKEE (reference sequence). The germline V and J ends were trimmed by 4 bases and 6 bases, with 10 bases remaining between them. CDR3 nucleotide sequence: TGTGCCAGCAGCCCTGACAGGCCCGGGGAGCTGTTTTTT. Amino acid sequence: CASSPDRPGELFF. The variable domain in full, with the rest retrieved from reference TRBV5-5 and TRBJ2-2, is DAGVTQSPTHLIKTRGQQVTLRCSPISGHKSVSWYQQVLGQGPQFIFQYYEKEERGRGNFPDRFSARQFPNYSSELNVNALLLGDSALYLCASSPDRPGELFFGEGSRLTVL.

The V call is TRBV7-9, the J call TRBJ2-7; D not resolved. The CDR3 sequence is 11 residues long. V was pared by 2 bases and J by 7 bases, with 6 bases between. Germline V gene sequence: CDR1 SEHNR, CDR2 FQNEAQ (reference sequence). The CDR3 DNA is TGTGCCAGCAGCTTAAGAGAAGAGCAGTACTTC. This codes for CASSLREEQYF.

The chain combines TRBV5-6 with TRBJ1-3, with 7 bases matching TRBD1. The CDR3 contains 14 residues. Germline CDR1 and CDR2: SGHDT and YYEEEE. V shed 7 bases and J 2 bases; nucleotides not matched to a gene: 6. The CDR3 sequence: CASLDRRTGNTIYF. The CDR3 coding sequence is TGTGCCAGCCTGGACAGGAGGACTGGAAACACCATATATTTT.

The chain joins TRBV18 to TRBJ1-2, with 7 bases lining up with TRBD1. Germline assignment: CDR1 KGHSH and CDR2 LQKENI. CDR3 length: 12 residues. After removal of 8 bases from V and 4 bases from J, the junction contained 4 bases not matched to a gene. In DNA, the CDR3 is TGTGCCAGCACAGGGGCGTTCTATGGCTACACCTTC. This gives the protein CASTGAFYGYTF.